The rows below give T cell receptor beta chains drawn from one sample of a study of OX40 agonist ivuxolimab in advanced cancers. Sequencing used immunoSEQ multiplex PCR; TCRdb keeps in-frame clones, though not all of them. Of about 81,000 clones detected, around 93% appear once; the ten largest clones hold around 15%. This specimen was CD4+ or CD8+ T cells sorted from blood, taken in a trial of the OX40 agonist ivuxolimab. All receptors derive from an adult with an advanced solid tumor such as melanoma, head and neck, liver or kidney cancer. CDR3s include the opening cysteine and the closing phenylalanine or tryptophan. The D gene is left open where the match is weak. Where a row states a size, it is once, few, many or the class of an expanded clone; other rows omit it.

TRBV7-9,TRBD2,NA,TRBJ2-2,TGTGCCAGCAGCTTGACTAGCCCGAACACCGGGGAGCTGTTTTTT,CASSLTSPNTGELFF
TRBV7-9,NA,NA,TRBJ1-3,TGTGCCAGCAGCTTAGGGTTCGGCCAGGAAGAATTCTCTGGAAACACCATATATTTT,CASSLGFGQEEFSGNTIYF
TRBV28,TRBD1,NA,TRBJ1-5,TGTGCCAGGCATCCGGGACAGGGGGATCCTTACCCCCAGCATTTT,CARHPGQGDPYPQHF
TRBV9,NA,NA,TRBJ2-1,TGTGCCAGCAGCGCCGCGGAGGTGCGTCGGTCCGATGAGCAGTTCTTC,CASSAAEVRRSDEQFF
TRBV25-1,NA,NA,TRBJ2-3,TGTGCCAGCAGTGAATCTTCAATCGTTCCAGATACGCAGTATTTT,CASSESSIVPDTQYF
TRBV29-1,NA,NA,TRBJ1-1,TGCAGCGTTGAAAGTGGTCGGGGCACTGAAGCTTTCTTT,CSVESGRGTEAFF
TRBV29-1,TRBD2,NA,TRBJ2-7,TGCAGCGCCACTAGCGGGAGCTCCTACGAGCAGTACTTC,CSATSGSSYEQYF
TRBV15,NA,NA,TRBJ1-6,TGTGCCACCAGCAGGAACAGAGAGTTCTATAATTCACCCCTCCACTTT,CATSRNREFYNSPLHF
TRBV28,TRBD1,NA,TRBJ2-3,TGTGCCAGCAGTTCGGACAGGAGAACCGCAGATACGCAGTATTTT,CASSSDRRTADTQYF
TRBV11-2,NA,few,TRBJ1-2,TGTGCCAGCAGCTTAGGGGCAGGCCTTAACTATGGCTACACCTTC,CASSLGAGLNYGYTF
TRBV6-4,NA,many,TRBJ2-3,TGTGCCAGCAGTGACTCGGTGGGCACAGATACGCAGTATTTT,CASSDSVGTDTQYF
TRBV15,NA,NA,TRBJ2-5,TGTGCCACCAGGGTCACGGGACAAGAGACCCAGTACTTC,CATRVTGQETQYF
TRBV2,TRBD1,NA,TRBJ1-4,TGTGCCAGCAACGCTGACAGGGGGACGAATGGTAATGAAAAACTGTTTTTT,CASNADRGTNGNEKLFF
TRBV9,TRBD2,once,TRBJ2-7,TGTGCCAGCAGCGGAGGCCCGGGACTAGCGAAGCACGAGCAGTACTTC,CASSGGPGLAKHEQYF
TRBV7-2,NA,NA,TRBJ2-7,TGTGCCAGCAGCCCGTCCCGGTCGGTAATATACGAGCAGTACTTC,CASSPSRSVIYEQYF
TRBV5-6,TRBD1,NA,TRBJ1-1,TGTGCCAGCAGCTTGGTTCTAAGGGGGCCTCTGAACACTGAAGCTTTCTTT,CASSLVLRGPLNTEAFF
TRBV6-6,TRBD1,NA,TRBJ1-2,TGTGCCAGCAGCCCCGACAGGGGCAATGGCTACACCTTC,CASSPDRGNGYTF
TRBV5-1,NA,NA,TRBJ2-1,TGCGCCAGCAGCTCACAAGACAATGAGCAGTTCTTC,CASSSQDNEQFF
TRBV19,NA,NA,TRBJ2-2,TGTGCCAGTAACCCGGGGAGTATCGGGGAGCTGTTTTTT,CASNPGSIGELFF
TRBV29-1,NA,NA,TRBJ2-7,TGCAGCGTTGAGCAACGGAACGAGCAGTACTTC,CSVEQRNEQYF
TRBV19,NA,NA,TRBJ1-1,TGTGCCAGTAGTATAGCGGGGCGGTGGAACACTGAAGCTTTCTTT,CASSIAGRWNTEAFF
TRBV4-1,TRBD2,NA,TRBJ2-1,TGCGCCAGCAGCCAGGCGATAGCTAGCGGACACAATGAGCAGTTCTTC,CASSQAIASGHNEQFF
TRBV7-2,NA,NA,TRBJ1-2,TGTGCCAGCAGCTTAGTAACCCGGACGGACCATTCTAACTATGGCTACACCTTC,CASSLVTRTDHSNYGYTF
TRBV29-1,NA,NA,TRBJ2-3,TGCAGCGGCCGCCTAGGGGGTCGGGATACGCAGTATTTT,CSGRLGGRDTQYF
TRBV27,NA,NA,TRBJ1-5,TGTGCCAGCAGTTCCAATCTATTAGGGAGCAATCAGCCCCAGCATTTT,CASSSNLLGSNQPQHF
TRBV4-1,NA,NA,TRBJ2-7,TGCGCCAGCAGCCAAGGAGGCCCCCTTCCCGGCGAGCAGTACTTC,CASSQGGPLPGEQYF
TRBV4-1,NA,NA,TRBJ2-1,TGCGCCAGCAGCCAAGAATCTGGGGAAGAGCAGTTCTTC,CASSQESGEEQFF
TRBV4-3,TRBD1,NA,TRBJ2-1,TGCGCCAGCAGCCACCCATACAGGGGGCTGGGGTACAATGAGCAGTTCTTC,CASSHPYRGLGYNEQFF
TRBV7-9,NA,NA,TRBJ1-5,TGTGCCAGCAGCGAGGCGGACGAACAGCCCCAGCATTTT,CASSEADEQPQHF
TRBV5-4,NA,NA,TRBJ2-2,TGTGCCAGCAGCTGGACAGACAACACCGGGGAGCTGTTTTTT,CASSWTDNTGELFF
TRBV13,TRBD1,NA,TRBJ2-7,TGTGCCAGCAGCTTAGGATTGACAGGGCGGCCGAACGAGCAGTACTTC,CASSLGLTGRPNEQYF
TRBV4-3,TRBD2,NA,TRBJ2-3,TGCGCCAGCAGCCCAGCTCCAGCGGGGACCGATACGCAGTATTTT,CASSPAPAGTDTQYF
TRBV7-6,TRBD2,NA,TRBJ2-5,TGTGCCAGCAGCTTTAGCGGGAGGGCCATAGAGACCCAGTACTTC,CASSFSGRAIETQYF
TRBV27,NA,NA,TRBJ2-1,TGTGCCAGCACGGGGCAGGGAGTCTACAATGAGCAGTTCTTC,CASTGQGVYNEQFF
TRBV28,TRBD2,NA,TRBJ2-2,TGTGCCAGCAGCACAACTAGCGGGAGGTTCAGCGGGGAGCTGTTTTTT,CASSTTSGRFSGELFF
TRBV2,NA,few,TRBJ2-7,TGTGCCAGCAAGACGACAGTCTCCTACGAGCAGTACTTC,CASKTTVSYEQYF
TRBV10-2,NA,NA,TRBJ2-2,TGCGCCAGCATGGCTAGCGCCCAGCCCGGGGAGCTGTTTTTT,CASMASAQPGELFF
TRBV6-6,TRBD1,NA,TRBJ1-4,TGTGCCAGCAGCCACAGGGGGACGACTAATGAAAAACTGTTTTTT,CASSHRGTTNEKLFF
TRBV5-4,NA,NA,TRBJ1-1,TGTGCCAGCAGCTTCTCGGTGAACACTGAAGCTTTCTTT,CASSFSVNTEAFF
TRBV18,TRBD1,many,TRBJ1-5,TGTGCCAGCTCTCTCACAGGGGGCGATCAGCCCCAGCATTTT,CASSLTGGDQPQHF
TRBV9,NA,NA,TRBJ2-1,TGTGCCAGCAGCGTTGGCACAGGACCCTACAATGAGCAGTTCTTC,CASSVGTGPYNEQFF
TRBV6-5,TRBD1,NA,TRBJ1-1,TGTGCCAGCAGTTACTCATCCTACAGGGGACGCACTGAAGCTTTCTTT,CASSYSSYRGRTEAFF
TRBV7-7,NA,NA,TRBJ2-1,TGTGCTAGCAGCTTTAGCGTCTACAATGAGCAGTTCTTC,CASSFSVYNEQFF
TRBV27,TRBD1,once,TRBJ1-1,TGTGCCAGCAGTAGTATTCCGGGACAGCTGAACACTGAAGCTTTCTTT,CASSSIPGQLNTEAFF
TRBV27,NA,NA,TRBJ2-7,TGTGCCAGCAGTTTATCCACAGGACCCTACGAGCAGTACTTC,CASSLSTGPYEQYF
TRBV28,NA,NA,TRBJ1-6,TGTGCCAGCACACCCGGGGGGCTAAATTCACCCCTCCACTTT,CASTPGGLNSPLHF